The rows below give T cell receptor beta chains drawn from one sample of a study of CD8 T cells in Susac syndrome. TCRdb itself ran the immunoSEQ multiplex PCR reads through MiXCR, one entry per CDR3 protein. The sample contains over 95,000 distinct CDR3 sequences, about 93% of which appear only once. The sequenced sample was CD4+ T cells from PBMCs. All receptors come from a human donor in good health. Both conserved end residues are part of each CDR3. A D gene is named only where the DNA matches it firmly. Size is omitted from some rows. Given values are once, few, many or a class for expanded clones.

TRBJ2-2,TRBD2,15,TRBV7-2,.,CASRSGLANTGELFF,TGTGCCAGCAGATCGGGACTAGCGAACACCGGGGAGCTGTTTTTT
TRBJ1-2,.,13,TRBV29-1,.,CSVDEGPYYGYTF,TGCAGCGTTGACGAGGGGCCCTACTATGGCTACACCTTC
TRBJ2-1,TRBD2,15,TRBV4-3,.,CASSQSGSEGNEQFF,TGCGCCAGCAGCCAAAGCGGGAGTGAGGGTAATGAGCAGTTCTTC
TRBJ2-5,.,13,TRBV30,once,CAWDVGTAGTQYF,TGTGCCTGGGATGTAGGGACGGCGGGGACCCAGTACTTC
TRBJ2-5,.,15,TRBV19,.,CASSIEGRTEETQYF,TGTGCCAGTAGTATCGAGGGCAGGACGGAAGAGACCCAGTACTTC
TRBJ2-2,.,16,TRBV7-9,once,CASSPKLRLNAGELFF,TGTGCCAGCAGCCCCAAACTTCGACTGAATGCCGGGGAGCTGTTTTTT
TRBJ2-7,TRBD1,16,TRBV29-1,few,CSALRAGTVSSYEQYF,TGCAGCGCCCTCCGGGCCGGGACAGTGAGCTCCTACGAGCAGTACTTC
TRBJ2-3,TRBD2,15,TRBV12-3/TRBV12-4,few,CASSFTSGSTDTQYF,TGTGCCAGCAGTTTCACTAGCGGGAGCACAGATACGCAGTATTTT
TRBJ2-7,TRBD2,15,TRBV19,.,CASSLLAGETYEQYF,TGTGCCAGTAGTCTACTAGCGGGAGAAACCTACGAGCAGTACTTC
TRBJ1-1,TRBD1,16,TRBV18,once,CASSPEVLTGPTEAFF,TGTGCCAGCTCACCGGAAGTATTGACAGGGCCCACTGAAGCTTTCTTT
TRBJ1-1,.,15,TRBV5-5,.,CASSLGRQSNTEAFF,TGTGCCAGCAGCTTGGGTCGACAGTCGAACACTGAAGCTTTCTTT
TRBJ1-2,.,11,TRBV29-1,.,CSVDRSAGYTF,TGCAGCGTTGATAGGTCGGCTGGCTACACCTTC
TRBJ1-5,.,14,TRBV19,.,CASSIGVSNQPQHF,TGTGCCAGTAGTATCGGGGTTAGCAATCAGCCCCAGCATTTT
TRBJ1-2,TRBD1,14,TRBV27,.,CASSPLTGGAGYTF,TGTGCCAGCAGTCCACTGACAGGGGGCGCGGGCTACACCTTC
TRBJ1-1,.,15,TRBV6-5,.,CASSRTGYSNTEAFF,TGTGCCAGCAGTCGAACAGGGTATTCGAACACTGAAGCTTTCTTT
TRBJ1-1,.,14,TRBV20-1,.,CSASPRSLNTEAFF,TGCAGTGCTAGCCCCAGGAGCTTGAACACTGAAGCTTTCTTT
TRBJ2-7,TRBD1,14,TRBV19,.,CASSITGVNYEQYF,TGTGCCAGTAGTATTACAGGGGTTAACTACGAGCAGTACTTC
TRBJ2-6,.,16,TRBV6-2/TRBV6-3,.,CASREWKGTGANVLTF,TGTGCCAGCAGGGAGTGGAAGGGGACTGGGGCCAACGTCCTGACTTTC
TRBJ2-7,TRBD2,18,TRBV6-1,.,CASTRRTSGRRKGYEQYF,TGTGCCAGCACTCGACGGACTAGCGGGAGAAGGAAGGGTTACGAGCAGTACTTC
TRBJ2-7,.,14,TRBV2,.,CASRTGTASYEQYF,TGTGCCAGCCGCACCGGGACTGCCTCCTACGAGCAGTACTTC
TRBJ1-5,TRBD1,15,TRBV20-1,.,CSARDRDRVWQPQHF,TGCAGTGCTAGAGACCGGGACAGGGTATGGCAGCCCCAGCATTTT
TRBJ1-5,.,12,TRBV20-1,.,CSATSGYQPQHF,TGCAGTGCCACCTCAGGTTACCAGCCCCAGCATTTT
TRBJ1-1,.,12,TRBV19,few,CASSIDAREAFF,TGTGCCAGTAGTATAGACGCCCGTGAAGCTTTCTTT
TRBJ1-5,.,12,TRBV5-6,.,CASSKGDQPQHF,TGTGCCAGCAGCAAGGGGGACCAGCCCCAGCATTTT
TRBJ2-6,.,15,TRBV12-3/TRBV12-4,.,CASSASGAGANVLTF,TGTGCCAGCAGTGCGTCTGGCGCAGGGGCCAACGTCCTGACTTTC
TRBJ2-2,TRBD1,16,TRBV9,.,CASSAFGTVNTGELFF,TGTGCCAGCAGCGCCTTCGGGACAGTGAACACCGGGGAGCTGTTTTTT
TRBJ2-1,.,13,TRBV19,.,CASSPPPGAEQFF,TGTGCCAGTAGTCCCCCCCCGGGAGCTGAGCAGTTCTTC
TRBJ2-5,.,15,TRBV20-1,once,CSATKGGTVQETQYF,TGCAGTGCCACGAAAGGGGGAACCGTCCAAGAGACCCAGTACTTC
TRBJ1-4,.,15,TRBV14,.,CASSQRRGSNEKLFF,TGTGCCAGCAGCCAAAGGCGGGGATCTAATGAAAAACTGTTTTTT
TRBJ2-3,TRBD2,16,TRBV7-2,.,CASSLMALAGTDTQYF,TGTGCCAGCAGCTTAATGGCACTAGCGGGCACAGATACGCAGTATTTT
TRBJ2-2,.,16,TRBV6-1,.,CASSESPGTATGELFF,TGTGCCAGCAGTGAATCCCCCGGGACTGCCACCGGGGAGCTGTTTTTT
TRBJ1-5,.,14,TRBV6-2/TRBV6-3,.,CASSRGAGNQPQHF,TGTGCCAGCTCCCGTGGGGCCGGCAATCAGCCCCAGCATTTT
TRBJ1-5,TRBD1,15,TRBV20-1,.,CSAQPGTARNQPQHF,TGCAGTGCCCAACCCGGGACAGCAAGGAATCAGCCCCAGCATTTT
TRBJ2-1,TRBD2,16,TRBV9,.,CASSVATASGGNEQFF,TGTGCCAGCAGCGTAGCTACGGCTAGCGGGGGGAATGAGCAGTTCTTC
TRBJ2-1,TRBD2,15,TRBV29-1,.,CSGLIAGGRYNEQFF,TGCAGCGGTCTCATAGCGGGAGGGCGTTACAATGAGCAGTTCTTC
TRBJ1-2,.,15,TRBV5-1,.,CASSLARQVGDGYTF,TGCGCCAGCAGCTTGGCTCGACAGGTGGGGGATGGCTACACCTTC
TRBJ2-7,.,14,TRBV29-1,.,CSVEDQEGGYEQYF,TGCAGCGTTGAAGATCAGGAGGGAGGCTACGAGCAGTACTTC
TRBJ2-5,TRBD2,14,TRBV15,.,CATSREGAGGTQYF,TGTGCCACCAGCAGAGAAGGAGCGGGGGGGACCCAGTACTTC
TRBJ1-2,.,13,TRBV7-3,.,CASSHRAAYGYTF,TGTGCCAGCAGCCACAGGGCAGCCTATGGCTACACCTTC
TRBJ2-2,.,15,TRBV11-2,.,CASSLVLQATGELFF,TGTGCCAGCAGCTTAGTGCTGCAGGCGACCGGGGAGCTGTTTTTT
TRBJ2-1,TRBD2,17,TRBV6-2/TRBV6-3,.,CASSYSSSGGPSNEQFF,TGTGCCAGCAGTTACTCGTCGTCGGGGGGGCCATCCAATGAGCAGTTCTTC
TRBJ1-2,.,12,TRBV7-2,.,CASSLVSGGYTF,TGTGCCAGCAGCTTAGTTTCGGGCGGCTACACCTTC
TRBJ2-7,.,13,TRBV29-1,.,CSVGQGNYYEQYF,TGCAGCGTTGGTCAGGGGAATTACTACGAGCAGTACTTC
TRBJ1-5,.,13,TRBV14,once,CASSRDGDQPQHF,TGTGCCAGCAGTCGGGACGGGGATCAGCCCCAGCATTTT
TRBJ2-3,.,15,TRBV5-4,.,CASSSAGLASDTQYF,TGTGCCAGCAGCTCGGCCGGCCTCGCGTCAGATACGCAGTATTTT
TRBJ1-4,TRBD1,18,TRBV7-2,.,CASSLEGTGGGLGEKLFF,TGTGCCAGCAGCTTAGAGGGAACAGGGGGCGGACTTGGTGAAAAACTGTTTTTT
TRBJ2-5,.,14,TRBV5-1,.,CASTLVLGKETQYF,TGCGCCAGCACCCTGGTCCTCGGTAAAGAGACCCAGTACTTC
TRBJ2-1,TRBD1,15,TRBV14,.,CASSQERTGEREQFF,TGTGCCAGCAGCCAAGAGAGGACAGGGGAACGGGAGCAGTTCTTC
TRBJ2-3,.,16,TRBV18,.,CASSPPHMGHTDTQYF,TGTGCCAGCTCACCTCCGCATATGGGGCACACAGATACGCAGTATTTT
TRBJ1-1,.,11,TRBV6-2/TRBV6-3,.,CASSQGLEAFF,TGTGCCAGCAGTCAGGGACTTGAAGCTTTCTTT